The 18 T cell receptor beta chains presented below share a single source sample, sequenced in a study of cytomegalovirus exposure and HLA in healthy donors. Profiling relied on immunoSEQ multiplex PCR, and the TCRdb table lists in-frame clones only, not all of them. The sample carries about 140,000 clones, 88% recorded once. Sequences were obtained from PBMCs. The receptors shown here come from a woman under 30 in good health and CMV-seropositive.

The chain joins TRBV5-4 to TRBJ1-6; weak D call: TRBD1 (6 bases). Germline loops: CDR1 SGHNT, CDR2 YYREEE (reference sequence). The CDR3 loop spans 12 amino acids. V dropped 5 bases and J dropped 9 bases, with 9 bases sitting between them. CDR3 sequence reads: CASRLDSSPLHF. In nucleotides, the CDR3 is TGTGCCAGCAGGCTGGACAGTTCACCCCTCCACTTT.

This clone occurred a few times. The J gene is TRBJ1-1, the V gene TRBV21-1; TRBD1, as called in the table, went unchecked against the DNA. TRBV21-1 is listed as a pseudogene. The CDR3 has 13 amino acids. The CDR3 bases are TGTGCCAGCAGCAATAAGGTGTCGACAGGAGCTTTCTTT. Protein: CASSNKVSTGAFF.

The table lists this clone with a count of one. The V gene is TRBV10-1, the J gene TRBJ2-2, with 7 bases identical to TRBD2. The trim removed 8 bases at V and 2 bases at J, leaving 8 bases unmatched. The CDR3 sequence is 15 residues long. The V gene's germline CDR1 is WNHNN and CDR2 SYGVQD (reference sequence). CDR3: CASGISGSNTGELFF. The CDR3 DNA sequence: TGCGCCAGCGGGATTAGCGGGTCAAACACCGGGGAGCTGTTTTTT.

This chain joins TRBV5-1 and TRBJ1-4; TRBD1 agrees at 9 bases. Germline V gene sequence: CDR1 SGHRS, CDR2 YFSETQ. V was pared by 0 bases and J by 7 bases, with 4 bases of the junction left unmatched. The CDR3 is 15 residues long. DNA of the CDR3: TGCGCCAGCAGCTTGGGCGACAGGGGGAGTGAAAAACTGTTTTTT. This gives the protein CASSLGDRGSEKLFF.

In DNA form, the CDR3 reads TGTGCCAGCAGCCGTCACGGGACAGCCCACGACAATGGCTACACCTTC. Protein product: CASSRHGTAHDNGYTF. The chain combines TRBV5-4 with TRBJ1-2; TRBD1 matches 7 bases. In germline, CDR1 is SGHNT, CDR2 YYREEE (reference sequence). Trimming took 4 bases from V and 6 from J; bases not matched to a gene: 15. The CDR3 has 16 residues.

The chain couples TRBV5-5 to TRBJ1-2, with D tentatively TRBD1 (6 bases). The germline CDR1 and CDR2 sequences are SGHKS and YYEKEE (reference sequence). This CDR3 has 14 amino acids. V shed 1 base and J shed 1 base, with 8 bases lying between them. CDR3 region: CASSLKDSNYGYTF. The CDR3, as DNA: TGTGCCAGCAGCTTGAAGGACAGTAACTATGGCTACACCTTC.

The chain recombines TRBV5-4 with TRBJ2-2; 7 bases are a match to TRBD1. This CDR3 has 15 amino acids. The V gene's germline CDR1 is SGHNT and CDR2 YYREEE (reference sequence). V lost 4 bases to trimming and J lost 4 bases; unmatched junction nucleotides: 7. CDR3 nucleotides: TGTGCCAGCAGCCAGGGACAGTGGATCACCGGGGAGCTGTTTTTT. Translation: CASSQGQWITGELFF.

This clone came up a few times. CDR3 in amino acids: CACWTSGGVEQFF. The CDR3 DNA sequence: TGTGCCTGTTGGACTAGCGGGGGGGTTGAGCAGTTCTTC. This chain uses TRBV30 with TRBJ2-1; 15 bases match TRBD2. The ends lost 6 bases at V and 9 bases at J; junction bases unmatched: 3. The CDR3 totals 13 residues. Germline CDR1 GTSNPN, CDR2 SVGIG (reference sequence).

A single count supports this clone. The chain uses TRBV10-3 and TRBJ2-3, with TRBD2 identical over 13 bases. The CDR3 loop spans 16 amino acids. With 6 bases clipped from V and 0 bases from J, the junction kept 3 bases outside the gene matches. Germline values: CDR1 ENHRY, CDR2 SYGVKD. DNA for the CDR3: TGTGCCATCAGCGGGACTAGCGGGGCCAGCACAGATACGCAGTATTTT. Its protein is CAISGTSGASTDTQYF.

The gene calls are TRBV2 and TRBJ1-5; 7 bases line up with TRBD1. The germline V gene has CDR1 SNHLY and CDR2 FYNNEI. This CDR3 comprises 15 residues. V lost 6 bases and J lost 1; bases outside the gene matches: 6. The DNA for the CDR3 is TGTGCCAGCAGCCCCGACAGGGCGAGCAATCAGCCCCAGCATTTT. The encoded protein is CASSPDRASNQPQHF.

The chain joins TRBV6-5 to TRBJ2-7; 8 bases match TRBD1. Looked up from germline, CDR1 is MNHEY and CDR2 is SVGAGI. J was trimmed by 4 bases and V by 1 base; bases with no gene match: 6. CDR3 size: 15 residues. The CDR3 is CASSYWVTGAYEQYF. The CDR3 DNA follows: TGTGCCAGCAGTTACTGGGTGACAGGGGCGTACGAGCAGTACTTC.

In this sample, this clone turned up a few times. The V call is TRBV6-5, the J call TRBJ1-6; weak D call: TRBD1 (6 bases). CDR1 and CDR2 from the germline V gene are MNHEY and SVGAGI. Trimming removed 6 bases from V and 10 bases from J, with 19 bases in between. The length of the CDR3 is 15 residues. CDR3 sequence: CASSRSTGFLSPLHF. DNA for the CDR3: TGTGCCAGCAGCCGAAGTACAGGGTTCCTCTCACCCCTCCACTTT.

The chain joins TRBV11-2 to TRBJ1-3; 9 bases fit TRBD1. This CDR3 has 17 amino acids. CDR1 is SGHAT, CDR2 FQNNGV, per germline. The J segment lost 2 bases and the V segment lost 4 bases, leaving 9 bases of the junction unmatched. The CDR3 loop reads CASSSPGQGFAGNTIYF. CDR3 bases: TGTGCCAGCAGCTCACCGGGACAGGGATTCGCTGGAAACACCATATATTTT.

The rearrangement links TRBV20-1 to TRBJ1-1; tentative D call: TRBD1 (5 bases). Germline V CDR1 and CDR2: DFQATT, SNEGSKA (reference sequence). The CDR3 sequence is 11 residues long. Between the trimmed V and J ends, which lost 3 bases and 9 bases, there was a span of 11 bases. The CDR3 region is CSARAREKAFF. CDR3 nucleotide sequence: TGCAGTGCTAGGGCCAGGGAAAAAGCTTTCTTT.

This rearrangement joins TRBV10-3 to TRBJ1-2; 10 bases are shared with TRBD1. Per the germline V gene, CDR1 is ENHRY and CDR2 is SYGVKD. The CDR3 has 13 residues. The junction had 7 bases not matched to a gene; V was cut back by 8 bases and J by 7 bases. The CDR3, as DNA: TGTGCCATCGTGGAGAGACAGGGGGCTGGCTACACCTTC. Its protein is CAIVERQGAGYTF.

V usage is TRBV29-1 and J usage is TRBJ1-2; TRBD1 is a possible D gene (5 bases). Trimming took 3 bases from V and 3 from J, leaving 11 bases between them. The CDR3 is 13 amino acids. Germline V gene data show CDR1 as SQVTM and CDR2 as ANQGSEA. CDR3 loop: CSVDNGAHYGYTF. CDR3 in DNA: TGCAGCGTTGATAATGGGGCCCACTATGGCTACACCTTC.

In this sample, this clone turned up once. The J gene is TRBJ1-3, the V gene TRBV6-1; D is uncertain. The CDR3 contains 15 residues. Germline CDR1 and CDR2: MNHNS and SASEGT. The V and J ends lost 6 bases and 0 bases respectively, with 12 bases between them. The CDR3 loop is CASRESSSSGNTIYF. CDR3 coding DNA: TGTGCCAGCAGGGAGTCCAGCAGCTCTGGAAACACCATATATTTT.

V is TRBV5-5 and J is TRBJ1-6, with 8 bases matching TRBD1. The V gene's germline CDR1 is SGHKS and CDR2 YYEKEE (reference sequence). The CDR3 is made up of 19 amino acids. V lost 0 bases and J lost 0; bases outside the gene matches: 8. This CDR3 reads CASSLGGTGYSSYNSPLHF. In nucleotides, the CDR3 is TGTGCCAGCAGCTTGGGTGGGACAGGATACAGCTCCTATAATTCACCCCTCCACTTT.